This T cell receptor (beta chain) was profiled in a study of blood T cell repertoires in COVID-19. Study background: In each case, the material was cDNA or gDNA derived from T cells, B-cell-depleted T cells, or PBMCs.

Sequencing was performed with immunoSEQ multiplex PCR; in TCRdb, only in-frame clones are kept and a portion is missing. This sample has under 300,000 clones, with roughly 88% found just once. Germline CDR1 reads SGHNT; CDR2 reads YENEEA. Trimming took off 2 bases at V and 0 bases at J, with 11 bases between the two ends. There are 15 residues in the CDR3. The sample taken for sequencing was peripheral blood. This TCR derives from a woman between 40 and 50 years old who had recovered from COVID-19. The chain has TRBV11-3 and TRBJ2-7; TRBD1 might be the D (5 bases). The CDR3 sequence: CASSLMGLTSYEQYF. The CDR3 coding sequence is TGTGCCAGCAGCTTAATGGGGCTTACCTCCTACGAGCAGTACTTC.